Listed below are T cell receptor beta chains from one sample, sequenced in a study of Graves' ophthalmopathy and Graves' hyperthyroidism. TCRdb reprocessed the multiplex PCR reads via MiXCR and lists one record per CDR3 protein. The table records around 1,200,000 distinct CDR3 sequences, about 38% of them present only once. Input material: peripheral blood or thyroid tissue (not recorded which). The receptors originated from an adult man with Graves' hyperthyroidism. Each CDR3 is given with its conserved first and last residue. Each record gives: CDR3 protein, CDR3 DNA, D gene, clone size, J gene, V gene. D genes are given only for firm matches. Clone size is shown for a subset of rows, as once, few, many or a class of expanded clone.

CASSAGQVGGYTF,TGTGCCAGCAGCGCAGGACAGGTCGGAGGCTACACCTTC,TRBD1,many,TRBJ1-2,TRBV2
CASTTQPGAWETQYF,TGTGCCAGCACCACCCAACCGGGCGCTTGGGAGACCCAGTACTTC,.,many,TRBJ2-5,TRBV12-3/TRBV12-4
CASSVRPGPSSPEDRNQPQHF,TGTGCCAGCAGCGTACGCCCTGGTCCTTCGTCACCAGAAGACAGGAATCAGCCCCAGCATTTT,.,many,TRBJ1-5,TRBV9
CASSQDEGSNYGYTF,TGCGCCAGCAGCCAAGATGAGGGTTCTAACTATGGCTACACCTTC,.,.,TRBJ1-2,TRBV4-1
CASSSTEGREGNYGYTF,TGTGCCAGCAGCTCCACCGAGGGCAGGGAGGGTAACTATGGCTACACCTTC,.,few,TRBJ1-2,TRBV5-8
CASSLRAPESCTF,TGTGCCAGCAGCTTGCGTGCCCCGGAATCTTGTACCTTC,.,many,TRBJ1-2,TRBV5-8
CASSKTGFTEKLFF,TGTGCCAGCAGCAAGACAGGGTTCACTGAAAAACTGTTTTTT,TRBD1,.,TRBJ1-4,TRBV2
CASRGTLDPEAFF,TGTGCCAGCAGGGGGACACTGGACCCTGAAGCTTTCTTT,.,.,TRBJ1-1,TRBV6-5
CAWMTAQYYGYTF,TGTGCCTGGATGACGGCACAGTACTATGGCTACACCTTC,.,many,TRBJ1-2,TRBV30
CSARGVEDGRCEAFF,TGCAGTGCTAGGGGGGTGGAGGACGGACGATGTGAAGCTTTCTTT,.,many,TRBJ1-1,TRBV20-1
CASSESVGRNQPQHF,TGTGCCAGCAGTGAATCAGTCGGGCGAAATCAGCCCCAGCATTTT,.,.,TRBJ1-5,TRBV6-1
CASSIGTGVSGANVLTF,TGTGCCAGTAGTATTGGTACAGGGGTCTCCGGGGCCAACGTCCTGACTTTC,TRBD1,few,TRBJ2-6,TRBV19
CASQPGGSQETQYF,TGTGCCAGCCAACCGGGAGGGTCTCAAGAGACCCAGTACTTC,TRBD2,.,TRBJ2-5,TRBV12-3/TRBV12-4
CASSQGWAGGNQPQHF,TGTGCCAGCAGCCAAGGGTGGGCAGGGGGAAATCAGCCCCAGCATTTT,TRBD1,.,TRBJ1-5,TRBV3-1
CAISGGGRRAYEQYF,TGTGCCATCTCGGGGGGCGGGAGGCGAGCCTACGAGCAGTACTTC,TRBD2,many,TRBJ2-7,TRBV10-3